The rows below give T cell receptor beta chains drawn from one sample of a study of human T cells and chemical hapten exposure. TCRdb reprocessed the RACE reads via MiXCR and lists one record per CDR3 protein. The sample has a few hundred thousand distinct CDR3 sequences; under 6.5% are singletons. Source: whole blood, taken in connection with sensitization to the hapten diphenylcyclopropenone (DPC). All receptors come from a woman under 30 with alopecia areata. Some clones in this sample may be carry-over from other donors' samples. Each CDR3 is given with its conserved first and last residue. The order of the fields is J gene, D gene, clone size, V gene, CDR3 DNA, CDR3 protein. The D gene is left open where the match is weak. The size field is filled for only some rows; it gives once, few, many or a size class.

>TRBJ1-2|NA|many|TRBV2
TGTGCCAGCAGTGAAACCACATGGGGCGGCTACACCTTC
CASSETTWGGYTF
>TRBJ2-7|NA|few|TRBV7-7
TGTGCTAGCAGCTTAGGGGAAGGTGGAGAGCAGTACTTC
CASSLGEGGEQYF
>TRBJ2-1|TRBD2|few|TRBV7-6
TGTGCCAGCAGCTTAGTACCCCTAGCGGGGACTGAGCAGTTCTTC
CASSLVPLAGTEQFF
>TRBJ1-1|NA|NA|TRBV3-1
TGTGCCAGCAGCCAAGTTGGAACTAGCACTGAAGCTTTCTTT
CASSQVGTSTEAFF
>TRBJ1-1|TRBD1|many|TRBV14
TGTGCCAGCAGCCAAGAAAGGGGGCCCGGCACTGAAGCTTTCTTT
CASSQERGPGTEAFF
>TRBJ2-7|TRBD1|few|TRBV6-1
TGTGCCACCATAAGACAGGGTGAACTCCACGAGCAGTACTTC
CATIRQGELHEQYF
>TRBJ2-5|NA|few|TRBV18
TGTGCCAGCTCACCGAGCGCCAGGGAAGAGACCCAGTACTTC
CASSPSAREETQYF
>TRBJ2-3|TRBD2|many|TRBV12-3/TRBV12-4
TGTGCCAGCAGTCTCAATCTAGCGGGGGGCCGTAGACGCACAGATACGCAGTATTTT
CASSLNLAGGRRRTDTQYF
>TRBJ2-4|TRBD1|many|TRBV7-9
TGTGCCAGCAGCTTTGGGACAGCGCGTGACATTCAGTACTTC
CASSFGTARDIQYF
>TRBJ2-1|TRBD2|few|TRBV6-2/TRBV6-3
TGTGCCAGCAACCTAGCGGGGAAAGCCTACAATGAGCAGTTCTTC
CASNLAGKAYNEQFF
>TRBJ1-1|NA|few|TRBV5-1
TGCGCCAGCAGCTTGAACAGGGCGAGGACTGAAGCTTTCTTT
CASSLNRARTEAFF
>TRBJ1-3|TRBD1|NA|TRBV27
TGTGCCAGCAGTTCCGGACAGGGGGCTGTCTCTGGAAACACCATATATTTT
CASSSGQGAVSGNTIYF
>TRBJ2-1|NA|few|TRBV5-6
TGTGCCAGCAGCTTGGATTGGGGTTACAATGAGCAGTTCTTC
CASSLDWGYNEQFF
>TRBJ2-1|TRBD2|many|TRBV11-2
TGTGCCAGCAGCCTCCTTAGCGGGGGGGCCAGGGGTGAGCAGTTCTTC
CASSLLSGGARGEQFF
>TRBJ2-3|NA|many|TRBV28
TGTGCCAGCAGCTGGGAGGATACGCAGTATTTT
CASSWEDTQYF
>TRBJ1-5|TRBD1|many|TRBV6-2/TRBV6-3
TGTGCCAGCAGGGGGACAGGGGGCAGGCAGCCCCAGCATTTT
CASRGTGGRQPQHF
>TRBJ1-5|NA|many|TRBV27
TGTGCCAGCAGTTCAGTACAGGGACAGCCCCAGCATTTT
CASSSVQGQPQHF
>TRBJ2-7|NA|few|TRBV14
TGTGCCAGCAGCCGCTCGAACGCTTACGAGCAGTACTTC
CASSRSNAYEQYF
>TRBJ2-5|NA|few|TRBV6-6
TGTGCCAGCAGTCCCGCAGCCAACCAAGAGACCCAGTACTTC
CASSPAANQETQYF
>TRBJ2-1|NA|few|TRBV7-9
TGTGCCAGCAGCGCACGTCAGTACAATGAGCAGTTCTTC
CASSARQYNEQFF
>TRBJ2-7|TRBD2|few|TRBV6-5
TGTGCCAGCGGCGCACGGGGGGGCCCCTACGAGCAGTACTTC
CASGARGGPYEQYF
>TRBJ1-1|NA|NA|TRBV5-1
TGCGCCAGCAGCTTTGAGTACTTAGGGGCTGAAGCTTTCTTT
CASSFEYLGAEAFF
>TRBJ1-4|TRBD1|NA|TRBV7-9
TGTGCCAGCAGCCCCTGGGACAGGGAGAGGGAAAAACTGTTTTTT
CASSPWDREREKLFF
>TRBJ1-1|NA|many|TRBV4-3
TGCGCCAGCAGCCAAGATCAATGGGGAAGCACTGAAGCTTTCTTT
CASSQDQWGSTEAFF
>TRBJ2-1|TRBD1|few|TRBV9
TGTGCCAGCAGCGCCGATCCGGGACAGGGCTACAATGAGCAGTTCTTC
CASSADPGQGYNEQFF
>TRBJ2-5|NA|many|TRBV5-1
TGCGCCATCGACTCGGAGACCCAGTACTTC
CAIDSETQYF
>TRBJ2-3|NA|NA|TRBV7-9
TGTGCCAGCAGCTTAGGGGAAACGTGGCTTGGAGATACGCAGTATTTT
CASSLGETWLGDTQYF
>TRBJ1-1|NA|NA|TRBV6-2/TRBV6-3
TGTGCCAGCAGATTAGATGACAGAGTTTACACTGAAGCTTTCTTT
CASRLDDRVYTEAFF
>TRBJ2-6|NA|many|TRBV7-2
TGTGCCAGCAGCTCAACCGGATCTGGGGCCAACGTCCTGACTTTC
CASSSTGSGANVLTF
>TRBJ2-7|TRBD2|few|TRBV5-4
TGTGCCAGCAGCCCAATAGCGGGGGGGACCTCCTACGAGCAGTACTTC
CASSPIAGGTSYEQYF
>TRBJ2-3|TRBD2|NA|TRBV7-2
TGTGCCAGCAGCTCCGTAAGCGGGGGTACCACAGATACGCAGTATTTT
CASSSVSGGTTDTQYF
>TRBJ1-1|NA|many|TRBV29-1
TGCAGCGTGGACCCCTGGACGAACACTGAAGCTTTCTTT
CSVDPWTNTEAFF
>TRBJ2-6|NA|many|TRBV6-5
TGTGCCAGCAGTTTGCGCAGTTGGCTCACAGGTGACTCTGGGGCCAACGTCCTGACTTTC
CASSLRSWLTGDSGANVLTF
>TRBJ2-1|TRBD2|NA|TRBV27
TGTGCCAGCAGTTTAGCATACAATCCTCTAGCGGGGTCCTACAATGAGCAGTTCTTC
CASSLAYNPLAGSYNEQFF
>TRBJ1-2|TRBD1|NA|TRBV7-2
TGTGCCAGCAGCTCAGGGACAGTCAATGGCTACACCTTC
CASSSGTVNGYTF
>TRBJ2-3|NA|NA|TRBV7-2
TGTGCCAGCAGCTTAGATAGTGGCACAGATACGCAGTATTTT
CASSLDSGTDTQYF
>TRBJ2-7|TRBD1|NA|TRBV28
TGTGCCAGCAGTTCGGGGGACAGGAGCTCCTACGAGCAGTACTTC
CASSSGDRSSYEQYF
>TRBJ1-2|TRBD1|NA|TRBV4-1
TGCGCCAGCAGCCAAGATCGCCAGGGGGCGCTTAGCTACACCTTC
CASSQDRQGALSYTF
>TRBJ2-7|NA|NA|TRBV11-1
TGTGCCAGCAGCTCCATATCGGCGGGACTTTTCGAGCAGTACTTC
CASSSISAGLFEQYF
>TRBJ1-5|TRBD1|few|TRBV6-2/TRBV6-3
TGTGCCAGCAGTTATGGGACAGGTTATAGCAATCAGCCCCAGCATTTT
CASSYGTGYSNQPQHF
>TRBJ1-2|NA|few|TRBV20-1
TGCAGTGCTAGAGTTGCAGGATATGGCTACACCTTC
CSARVAGYGYTF
>TRBJ1-4|TRBD1|many|TRBV29-1
TGCAGCGTTGACGCAGGGGGATTTAATGAAAAACTGTTTTTT
CSVDAGGFNEKLFF
>TRBJ2-5|NA|few|TRBV7-2
TGTGCCAGCAGCCCAACATCGAAACCTAGTCCGGAGACCCAGTACTTC
CASSPTSKPSPETQYF
>TRBJ2-7|TRBD2|few|TRBV3-1
TGTGCCAGCAGCCAAGAAGGAGCGGGGGCCTACTTC
CASSQEGAGAYF
>TRBJ1-1|NA|NA|TRBV6-5
TGTGCCAGCAGCCCATCAAACGCCCCGAACACTGAAGCTTTCTTT
CASSPSNAPNTEAFF
>TRBJ1-5|NA|many|TRBV20-1
TGCAGTGCTAGAGCCGGGGATAGCAATCAGCCCCAGCATTTT
CSARAGDSNQPQHF
>TRBJ1-2|NA|many|TRBV27
TGTGCCAGCAGTTCTACAGGCGGATTTTTGGGCTACACCTTC
CASSSTGGFLGYTF
>TRBJ2-3|TRBD2|few|TRBV27
TGTGCCAGCAGCCCCTGGACTAGCGGGGGGGCTACAGATACGCAGTATTTT
CASSPWTSGGATDTQYF
>TRBJ1-2|NA|few|TRBV4-1
TGCGCCAGCAACCCCAGCAGCGGTCTGTATGGCTACACCTTC
CASNPSSGLYGYTF
>TRBJ1-1|NA|many|TRBV11-2
TGTGCCAGCAGCTTAGTCCCCTCGCCAGCTTTCTTT
CASSLVPSPAFF
>TRBJ1-4|TRBD1|many|TRBV7-6
TGTGCCAGCAGCCCACAACAGGGGGCGCGTGAAAAACTGTTTTTT
CASSPQQGAREKLFF
>TRBJ2-3|NA|many|TRBV7-2
TGTGCCAGCAGCCTTGGACTGGGCCCCTCGGGAGATACGCAGTATTTT
CASSLGLGPSGDTQYF
>TRBJ1-1|TRBD1|few|TRBV5-1
TGCGCCAGCAGCCCCGCGCTCCTACCGGGACAGGGCTGGGAGGACACTGAAGCTTTCTTT
CASSPALLPGQGWEDTEAFF